These 24 T cell receptor beta chains were sequenced from one sample in a study of cytomegalovirus exposure and HLA in healthy donors. The PCR contained 60 Vbeta and 13 Jbeta primers. Generated by immunoSEQ multiplex PCR, the TCRdb table keeps only in-frame clones and is missing some. The sample carries 100,000 to 150,000 clones, around 80% recorded once. The sample taken for sequencing was PBMCs. The receptors here all came from a woman aged 45-59 years in good health and CMV-seronegative.

This chain connects TRBV6-1 to TRBJ2-2; D gene unclear. Germline V gives CDR1 MNHNS, CDR2 SASEGT. The CDR3 loop spans 17 amino acids. The V gene lost 3 bases and the J gene lost 0 bases, with 14 bases spanning the gap. CDR3: CASSDGRGRSNTGELFF. CDR3 nucleotides: TGTGCCAGCAGTGACGGTCGTGGCAGGTCGAACACCGGGGAGCTGTTTTTT.

The chain links TRBV6-1 to TRBJ2-7; TRBD2 might be the D (6 bases). CDR1 is MNHNS, CDR2 SASEGT, per germline. Trimming took off 4 bases at V and 6 bases at J, with 7 bases between the two ends. The CDR3 sequence is 11 residues long. The CDR3 nucleotides read TGTGCCAGCAGTGTCGGGGGCGAGCAGTACTTC. The encoded protein is CASSVGGEQYF.

There are a few counts of this clone. The J gene is TRBJ1-1, the V gene TRBV6-5, with TRBD1 as a possible D gene (6 bases). CDR3 length: 15 residues. The V gene lost 7 bases and the J gene lost 1 base, with 16 bases spanning the gap. Germline V gene data show CDR1 as MNHEY and CDR2 as SVGAGI. Written as DNA, the CDR3 is TGTGCCAGCACCCTGAGGGAGGGGGGGAACACTGAAGCTTTCTTT. The encoded protein is CASTLREGGNTEAFF.

The genes are TRBV28 and TRBJ2-7; 9 bases are a match to TRBD1. In germline, CDR1 is MDHEN, CDR2 SYDVKM. Trimming took 4 bases from V and 4 from J; bases not matched to a gene: 17. This CDR3 comprises 18 residues. CDR3 DNA: TGTGCCAGCAGTTCCCCCGGACAGGGGAATACTCGCCTGTACGAGCAGTACTTC. It codes for CASSSPGQGNTRLYEQYF.

This clone was counted between two and nine times. The rearrangement uses TRBV5-5 and TRBJ2-7; 11 bases line up with TRBD2. This CDR3 has 16 residues. Germline CDR1 reads SGHKS; CDR2 reads YYEKEE (reference sequence). V lost 0 bases, J lost 4 bases, and 6 bases stayed unmatched. DNA of the CDR3: TGTGCCAGCAGCTTGGAATCCACTAGCGGGAGTTACGAGCAGTACTTC. This gives the protein CASSLESTSGSYEQYF.

J is TRBJ2-5 and V is TRBV9; 7 bases line up with TRBD1. Germline assignment: CDR1 SGDLS and CDR2 YYNGEE. J lost 4 bases, V lost 0 bases, and 6 bases had no gene match. This CDR3 is 15 amino acids long. CDR3 amino acids: CASSVEGQRRETQYF. The DNA of the CDR3 is TGTGCCAGCAGCGTAGAGGGACAGCGAAGAGAGACCCAGTACTTC.

This chain joins TRBV15 and TRBJ2-1; D is uncertain. V lost 1 base and J 8 bases, leaving 9 bases between the germline ends. In germline, CDR1 is LNHNV, CDR2 YYDKDF (reference sequence). The CDR3 is 13 residues long. DNA of the CDR3: TGTGCCACCAGCAGAGTTAGATTAGATGAGCAGTTCTTC. Protein sequence: CATSRVRLDEQFF.

V is TRBV7-9 and J is TRBJ2-6, with D possibly matching TRBD1 (6 bases). The CDR3 is made up of 15 amino acids. The V and J ends lost 5 bases and 1 base respectively, with 9 bases between them. Germline-derived CDR1 and CDR2 are SEHNR and FQNEAQ (reference sequence). This chain's CDR3 is CASSITGSGANVLTF. CDR3 bases: TGTGCCAGCAGCATAACAGGGTCTGGGGCCAACGTCCTGACTTTC.

V and J are TRBV27 and TRBJ1-5, with TRBD1 matching 7 bases. Germline values: CDR1 MNHEY, CDR2 SMNVEV (reference sequence). The V segment lost 5 bases and the J segment 2 bases; nucleotides outside the gene matches: 3. This CDR3 has 14 residues. The CDR3 loop is CASSPGTGNQPQHF. In DNA form, the CDR3 reads TGTGCCAGCAGTCCTGGGACAGGCAATCAGCCCCAGCATTTT.

The chain carries TRBV7-6 and TRBJ2-1; 10 nucleotides match TRBD2. The CDR3 is 16 residues long. V dropped 2 bases and J dropped 3; count of bases not matched to a gene: 4. Germline V lookup: CDR1 SGHVS, CDR2 FNYEAQ. The CDR3 loop reads CASSLSSGSFYNEQFF. In DNA form, the CDR3 reads TGTGCCAGCAGCTTATCTAGCGGGAGTTTCTACAATGAGCAGTTCTTC.

The chain uses TRBV2 and TRBJ1-2, with 9 bases lining up with TRBD1. Germline V gives CDR1 SNHLY, CDR2 FYNNEI. The CDR3 extends over 15 amino acids. V lost 6 bases, J lost 5 bases, and 10 bases stayed unmatched. The CDR3 DNA is TGTGCCAGCAGCGTAAACTGGGACAGGGCTTATGGCTACACCTTC. Its translation: CASSVNWDRAYGYTF.

This rearrangement joins TRBV15 to TRBJ2-2; perhaps TRBD2 as D (7 bases). Looked up from germline, CDR1 is LNHNV and CDR2 is YYDKDF (reference sequence). The V gene lost 5 bases and the J gene lost 6 bases, with 22 bases spanning the gap. The CDR3 is 17 residues long. The CDR3 sequence: CATSVRGGHAGAGELFF. The CDR3 region has the DNA TGTGCCACCAGCGTAAGGGGGGGTCACGCCGGCGCCGGGGAGCTGTTTTTT.

The gene calls are TRBV6-5 and TRBJ1-3, with D possibly TRBD1 on 5 matching bases. Germline V gives CDR1 MNHEY, CDR2 SVGAGI. This CDR3 spans 12 amino acids. V lost 6 bases to trimming and J lost 7 bases, with 10 bases between them. This CDR3 reads CASSRGANTIYF. Written as DNA, the CDR3 is TGTGCCAGCAGCCGTGGGGCGAACACCATATATTTT.

The chain carries TRBV23-1 and TRBJ2-2; TRBD2 might be the D (5 bases). TRBV23-1 carries the ORF label, with uncertain function. The length of the CDR3 is 17 residues. Trimming took off 3 bases at V and 1 base at J, with 15 bases between the two ends. For the CDR3, the DNA is TGCGCCAGCAGTCATCCTAGCATAGGGCTGAACACCGGGGAGCTGTTTTTT. It translates to CASSHPSIGLNTGELFF.

The chain employs TRBV7-2 and TRBJ2-3, with a tentative D call TRBD2 (5 bases). V was trimmed by 5 bases and J by 7 bases, leaving 19 bases between them. The CDR3 extends over 15 amino acids. Germline-derived CDR1 and CDR2 are SGHTA and FQGNSA. CDR3: CASSLGLNFRNTQYF. As DNA, the CDR3 is TGTGCCAGCAGCCTCGGACTCAATTTCCGGAATACGCAGTATTTT.

The chain combines TRBV4-3 with TRBJ2-1, with D tentatively TRBD2 (5 bases). CDR1 LGHNA and CDR2 YSLEER come from the germline V gene. CDR3 length: 14 residues. The V gene lost 0 bases and the J gene lost 8 bases, with 11 bases spanning the gap. CDR3 region: CASSQDPTRDEQFF. The DNA for the CDR3 is TGCGCCAGCAGCCAAGACCCCACGAGGGATGAGCAGTTCTTC.

The V gene is TRBV5-1, the J gene TRBJ1-2, with D tentatively TRBD1 (6 bases). This CDR3 contains 15 residues. V was cut by 3 bases and J by 0 bases, with 12 bases left in between. Germline V gene data show CDR1 as SGHRS and CDR2 as YFSETQ. CDR3: CASSYGQPTNYGYTF. The DNA for the CDR3 is TGCGCCAGCAGCTACGGACAGCCCACTAACTATGGCTACACCTTC.

The V gene is TRBV29-1, the J gene TRBJ2-7, with TRBD2 matching 9 bases. Per the germline V gene, CDR1 is SQVTM and CDR2 is ANQGSEA. This CDR3 has 14 residues. The ends lost 4 bases at V and 2 bases at J; junction bases unmatched: 6. In DNA, the CDR3 is TGCAGCGTTGTTGGGCTAGCGGGGACCTACGAGCAGTACTTC. Translating gives CSVVGLAGTYEQYF.

This clone was found once. The chain joins TRBV5-4 to TRBJ2-5, with TRBD1 as a possible D gene (5 bases). With 1 base removed from V and 4 bases from J, the gap between germline ends came to 5 bases. CDR1 SGHNT and CDR2 YYREEE come from the germline V gene (reference sequence). The CDR3 totals 12 residues. CDR3 DNA sequence: TGTGCCAGCAGCTTGACAGGAGAGACCCAGTACTTC. Protein: CASSLTGETQYF. Based on the CDR3 plus reference TRBV5-4 and TRBJ2-5, the full variable domain is ETGVTQSPTHLIKTRGQQVTLRCSSQSGHNTVSWYQQALGQGPQFIFQYYREEENGRGNFPPRFSGLQFPNYSSELNVNALELDDSALYLCASSLTGETQYFGPGTRLLVL.

The V call is TRBV7-9, the J call TRBJ2-7; 9 bases align to TRBD1. The CDR3 consists of 17 residues. V dropped 0 bases and J dropped 2; count of bases not matched to a gene: 8. Germline V gene lookup returns CDR1 SEHNR and CDR2 FQNEAQ (reference sequence). The CDR3 DNA reads TGTGCCAGCAGCTTAGCCCTGGGGACAGGGAGGGCCTACGAGCAGTACGTC. Translation gives CASSLALGTGRAYEQYV.

J is TRBJ2-7 and V is TRBV2; 7 bases map to TRBD2. V lost 3 bases and J lost 2; bases outside the gene matches: 7. The CDR3 sequence is 15 residues long. The germline V gene encodes CDR1 SNHLY and CDR2 FYNNEI. The CDR3 sequence is CASSEAGGTTYEQYF. Written as DNA, the CDR3 is TGTGCCAGCAGTGAGGCAGGCGGGACTACCTACGAGCAGTACTTC.

The chain joins TRBV5-1 to TRBJ2-5; 9 bases are a match to TRBD1. Germline V gene sequence: CDR1 SGHRS, CDR2 YFSETQ. J lost 2 bases, V lost 4 bases, and 6 bases had no gene match. The CDR3 loop spans 15 amino acids. The CDR3 DNA sequence: TGCGCCAGCAGCGTGGACAGGGGCGGTCAAGAGACCCAGTACTTC. Translation gives CASSVDRGGQETQYF.

This clone was seen once. V usage is TRBV5-1 and J usage is TRBJ1-1; the match to TRBD1 covers 8 bases. Germline V lookup: CDR1 SGHRS, CDR2 YFSETQ. This CDR3 comprises 13 residues. CDR3 loop: CATQGAGNTEAFF. DNA for the CDR3: TGCGCTACCCAGGGGGCGGGGAACACTGAAGCTTTCTTT.

V usage is TRBV5-1 and J usage is TRBJ2-3; D is undetermined. CDR3 length: 14 amino acids. Deletions cut 3 bases from V and 1 base from J, with 9 bases between. Germline loops: CDR1 SGHRS, CDR2 YFSETQ. This CDR3 is CASSWQARTDTQYF. The CDR3 nucleotides are TGCGCCAGCAGCTGGCAAGCGCGCACAGATACGCAGTATTTT.